One and the same sample provided the 9 T cell receptor beta chains below, sequenced in a study of spatial heterogeneity in lung cancer (dated by TCRdb to between 2018 and 2021). The label giving this sample's time point can be read as: sample taken at primary tumor resection. Library preparation employed 5' RACE. Sequencer: NextSeq 500. The public sequencing data were trimmed at Q25 with fastp and processed into clonotypes with MiXCR by TCRdb, which kept only in-frame beta chains. CDR3 protein sequences are deduplicated, and each keeps its most common genes and DNA. The sample profile shows approximately 94,000 distinct CDR3 sequences; approximately 4.7% of them were found once. The ten largest clones add up to approximately 21% of the sample. Overall study outcomes, separate from this receptor: A correlation was observed between the number of expanded intratumoral alpha and beta TCRs and the tumor nonsynonymous mutation count.

No antigen is known for these receptors. Sequences were derived from lung tumor tissue, sampled at surgery. Every receptor here comes from a male donor with early-stage non-small cell lung cancer.

This clonotype was detected ten times or more. The rearrangement links TRBV4-1 to TRBJ1-6; D possibly corresponds to TRBD1 (6 bases). The CDR3 loop spans 17 amino acids. V dropped 0 bases and J dropped 10 bases, with 19 bases sitting between them. CDR1 is MGHRA and CDR2 is YSYEKL in the germline V gene. Here the CDR3 DNA reads TGCGCCAGCAGCCAAGATCCCCTGACAGGCAAAATCTCACCCCTCCACTTT. It specifies CASSQDPLTGKISPLHF.

This clonotype was detected many times. V is TRBV28 and J is TRBJ2-3; D remains unclear. The V end was cut by 8 bases, the J end by 6 bases, with 15 bases between. Germline lookup yields CDR1 MDHEN and CDR2 SYDVKM. The CDR3 contains 13 residues. CDR3 DNA: TGTGCCAGCTTATCCGGAGTCGTGGATACGCAGTATTTT. Protein product: CASLSGVVDTQYF.

Concerning this clonotype: A single base separates this from a much larger clone, so it may be a read error. The J gene is TRBJ2-5, the V gene TRBV18; D might be TRBD2 (5 bases). The germline gives CDR1 KGHSH, CDR2 LQKENI. The CDR3 is made up of 13 amino acids. CDR3 residues: CASSPIPAETQHF. In nucleotides, the CDR3 is TGTGCCAGCTCACCAATCCCAGCGGAGACCCAGCACTTC.

The table lists this clonotype with many counts. This sequence joins TRBV11-2 and TRBJ2-3, with D possibly being TRBD1 or TRBD2 (5 bases each). Trimming stripped 4 bases from V and 4 bases from J, with 12 bases between. CDR1 is SGHAT, CDR2 FQNNGV, per germline. The CDR3 has 14 residues. The chain's CDR3 is CASSSIQGPDTQYF. As DNA, the CDR3 is TGTGCCAGCAGCTCCATCCAGGGACCAGATACGCAGTATTTT. Drawing the rest from reference TRBV11-2 and TRBJ2-3, the complete variable domain is EAGVAQSPRYKIIEKRQSVAFWCNPISGHATLYWYQQILGQGPKLLIQFQNNGVVDDSQLPKDRFSAERLKGVDSTLKIQPAKLEDSAVYLCASSSIQGPDTQYFGPGTRLTVL.

At least ten counts were recorded for this clonotype. V and J are TRBV6-1 and TRBJ2-7, with a tentative D call TRBD2 (5 bases). From germline, CDR1 is MNHNS and CDR2 SASEGT. V was pared by 2 bases and J by 7 bases, with 12 bases between. This CDR3 spans 13 amino acids. CDR3 sequence reads: CASSELRGGEQYF. CDR3 nucleotide sequence: TGTGCCAGCAGTGAATTGAGAGGCGGGGAGCAGTACTTC.

In this sample, this clonotype turned up a few times. The chain uses TRBV30 and TRBJ2-2; 7 bases are shared with TRBD2. V was pared by 6 bases and J by 6 bases, with 13 bases of the junction left unmatched. The CDR3 totals 15 residues. Germline assignment: CDR1 GTSNPN and CDR2 SVGIG (reference sequence). CDR3 loop: CACISGGSLAGELFF. CDR3 nucleotides: TGTGCCTGCATCTCGGGCGGGAGTTTGGCCGGGGAGCTGTTTTTT.

This clonotype was observed at least ten times. V gene TRBV28 combines with J gene TRBJ2-2; 12 bases match TRBD2. The V gene end was trimmed by 5 bases and the J gene end by 2 bases; junction bases not matched to a gene: 9. CDR1 and CDR2 (germline): MDHEN, SYDVKM. The CDR3 has 18 amino acids. As DNA, the CDR3 is TGTGCCAGCAGTGCGCTAATTGGACTAGCGGGAAACACCGGGGAGCTGTTTTTT. Translating it yields CASSALIGLAGNTGELFF.

This clonotype appeared many times. CDR3 sequence reads: CASSPRAGRTNTGELFF. Here the CDR3 DNA reads TGTGCCAGCAGCCCCCGTGCGGGGCGAACCAACACCGGGGAGCTGTTTTTT. This chain links TRBV11-2 with TRBJ2-2; tentative D call: TRBD2 (6 bases). Germline CDR1 and CDR2: SGHAT and FQNNGV. There are 17 residues in the CDR3. Trimming pared 5 bases from V and 2 bases from J, leaving 18 bases between.

The table lists this clonotype with many counts. The CDR3 DNA follows: TGCGCCAGCAGCCAAGGGGCAGCCAAGGCGAATGAAAAACTGTTTTTT. This gives the protein CASSQGAAKANEKLFF. This chain links TRBV4-1 with TRBJ1-4; D remains unclear. The CDR3 extends over 16 amino acids. Germline assignment: CDR1 MGHRA and CDR2 YSYEKL. Trimming removed 1 base from V and 5 bases from J, with 14 bases in between.